The clone carrying this T cell receptor (beta chain) is a singleton in its sample. Profiled with immunoSEQ multiplex PCR; TCRdb holds only in-frame clones, not every one. The table records about 120,000 clones, about 90% of them present only once. The data were taken from a study of control samples from healthy donors and cancer patients. V was clipped by 5 bases and J by 3 bases, with 13 bases between them. CDR3 length: 15 amino acids. Germline lookup yields CDR1 MDHEN and CDR2 SYDVKM. The source of this sequence is a woman aged 45-59 years in good health. The sample taken for sequencing was blood. The genes are TRBV28 and TRBJ2-2, with D perhaps TRBD2 (6 bases). DNA of the CDR3: TGTGCCAGCAGTGGAGCGGGTCGCTACACCGGGGAGCTGTTTTTT. Translation gives CASSGAGRYTGELFF.